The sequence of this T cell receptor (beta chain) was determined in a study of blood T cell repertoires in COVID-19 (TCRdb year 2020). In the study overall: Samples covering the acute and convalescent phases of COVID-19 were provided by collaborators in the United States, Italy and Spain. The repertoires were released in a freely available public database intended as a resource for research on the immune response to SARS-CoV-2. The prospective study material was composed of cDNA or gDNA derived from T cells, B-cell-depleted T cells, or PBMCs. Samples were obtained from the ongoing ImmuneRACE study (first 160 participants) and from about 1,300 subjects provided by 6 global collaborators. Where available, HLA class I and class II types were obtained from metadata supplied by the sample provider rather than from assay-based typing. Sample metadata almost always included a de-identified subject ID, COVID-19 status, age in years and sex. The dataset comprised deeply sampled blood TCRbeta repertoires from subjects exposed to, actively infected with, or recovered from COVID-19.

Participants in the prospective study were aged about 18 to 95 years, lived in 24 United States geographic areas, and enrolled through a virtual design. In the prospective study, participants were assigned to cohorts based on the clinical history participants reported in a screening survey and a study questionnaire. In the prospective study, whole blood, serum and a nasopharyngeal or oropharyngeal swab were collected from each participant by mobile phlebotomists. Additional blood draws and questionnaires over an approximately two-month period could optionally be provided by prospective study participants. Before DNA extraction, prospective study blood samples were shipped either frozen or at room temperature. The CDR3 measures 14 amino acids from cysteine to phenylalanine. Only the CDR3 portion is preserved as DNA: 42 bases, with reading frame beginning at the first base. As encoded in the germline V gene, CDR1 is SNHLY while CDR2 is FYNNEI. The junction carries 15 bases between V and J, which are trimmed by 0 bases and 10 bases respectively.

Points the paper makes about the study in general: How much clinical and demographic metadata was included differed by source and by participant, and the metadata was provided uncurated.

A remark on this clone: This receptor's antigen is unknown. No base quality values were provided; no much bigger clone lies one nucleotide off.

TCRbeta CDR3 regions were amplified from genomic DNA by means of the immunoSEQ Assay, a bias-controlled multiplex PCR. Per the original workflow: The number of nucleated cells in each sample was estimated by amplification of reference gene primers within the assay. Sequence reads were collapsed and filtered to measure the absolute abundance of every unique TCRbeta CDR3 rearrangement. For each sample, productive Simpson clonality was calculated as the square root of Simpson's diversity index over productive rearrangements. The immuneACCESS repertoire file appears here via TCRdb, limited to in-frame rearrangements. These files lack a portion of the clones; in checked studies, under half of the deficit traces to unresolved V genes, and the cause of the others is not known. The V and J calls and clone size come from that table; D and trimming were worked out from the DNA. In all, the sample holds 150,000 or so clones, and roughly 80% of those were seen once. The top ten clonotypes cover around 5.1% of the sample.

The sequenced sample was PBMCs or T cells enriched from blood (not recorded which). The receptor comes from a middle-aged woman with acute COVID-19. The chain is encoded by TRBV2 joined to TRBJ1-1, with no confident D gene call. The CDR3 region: CASSEAGGLFGAFF. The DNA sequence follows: TGTGCCAGCAGTGAAGCGGGAGGGTTGTTCGGAGCTTTCTTT.